The T cell receptor beta chain described here comes from a study of blood T cells in healthy people across ages. The use of a sample-barcoded 5' primer and a J-beta primer mix characterized a second PCR of about 7 to 12 cycles. TCRdb re-analysed the 5' RACE reads in MiXCR, keeping a single row per CDR3 protein. This table holds about 730,000 distinct CDR3 sequences, around 40% found once. Whole-study results and caveats: PBMCs that were unsorted prevented a conclusive naive versus antigen-experienced comparison. Across the age range, TCR beta diversity per million T cells fell in a roughly linear way.

The CDR3 extends over 14 amino acids. CDR1 and CDR2 from the germline V gene are MNHEY and SMNVEV (reference sequence). The V end was cut by 3 bases, the J end by 0 bases, with 5 bases between. Details on this clonotype: Its antigen is not known.

The sequenced material came from blood. This receptor was obtained from a woman aged 55-69 years in good health. The V and J genes are TRBV27 and TRBJ1-4; D unresolved. The CDR3 loop is CASSFTSTNEKLFF. CDR3 in DNA: TGTGCCAGCAGTTTCACGTCAACTAATGAAAAACTGTTTTTT.